What follows is one TCR beta chain and its context. This sample is drawn from a study of shared clonotypes between healthy human individuals. Sequencing was performed with immunoSEQ multiplex PCR; in TCRdb, only in-frame clones are kept and a portion is missing. Of over a million clones in the sample, around three quarters were seen once. The CDR3 runs to 14 residues. The ends were cut back, 5 bases at V and 4 bases at J, with 12 bases in the middle. Looked up from germline, CDR1 is MNHEY and CDR2 is SMNVEV (reference sequence). The sequence was obtained from a man between 18 and 29 years old in good health. Some clones in this sample may be carry-over from other donors' samples. Sequenced material: memory CD4+ T cells from PBMCs. Documented subset: CD45RA-negative fraction. V gene TRBV27 combines with J gene TRBJ1-5, with D possibly being TRBD1 (5 bases). The CDR3 coding sequence is TGTGCCAGCAGTCGCAACGGGGGGAATCAGCCCCAGCATTTT. Encoded protein: CASSRNGGNQPQHF.